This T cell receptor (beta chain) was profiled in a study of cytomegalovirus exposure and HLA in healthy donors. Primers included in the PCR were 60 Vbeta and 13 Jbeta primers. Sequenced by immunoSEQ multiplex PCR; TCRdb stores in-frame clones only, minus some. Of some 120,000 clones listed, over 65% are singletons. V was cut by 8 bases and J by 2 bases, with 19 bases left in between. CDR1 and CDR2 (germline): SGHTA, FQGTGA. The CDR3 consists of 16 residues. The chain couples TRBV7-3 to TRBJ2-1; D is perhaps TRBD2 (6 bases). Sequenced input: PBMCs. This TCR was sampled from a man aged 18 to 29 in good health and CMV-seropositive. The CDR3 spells CASGPIAEPPYNEQFF. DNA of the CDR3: TGTGCCAGCGGTCCGATAGCGGAGCCCCCCTACAATGAGCAGTTCTTC.